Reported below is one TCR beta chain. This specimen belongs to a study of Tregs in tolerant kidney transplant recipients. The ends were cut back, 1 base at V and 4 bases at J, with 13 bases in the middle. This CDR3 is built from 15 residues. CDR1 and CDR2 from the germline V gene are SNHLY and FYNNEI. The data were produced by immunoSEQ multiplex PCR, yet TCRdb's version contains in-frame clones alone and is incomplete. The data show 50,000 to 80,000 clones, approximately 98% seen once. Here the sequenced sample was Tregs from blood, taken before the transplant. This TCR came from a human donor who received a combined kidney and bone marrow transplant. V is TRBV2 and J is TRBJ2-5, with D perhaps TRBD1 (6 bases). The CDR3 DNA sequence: TGTGCCAGCAGTGAAGAGGACAGATTCCCAGAGACCCAGTACTTC. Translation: CASSEEDRFPETQYF.